A selection of T cell receptor beta chains follows, all from one sample in a study of early T cells in non-severe SARS-CoV-2 infection. TCRdb ran MiXCR on the 5' RACE reads and lists one entry per CDR3 protein. This table holds about 23,000 distinct CDR3 sequences, 3.5% to 5% found once. The sample was whole blood. Receptor source: an adult who was a healthcare worker with PCR-confirmed SARS-CoV-2 infection or an uninfected control (not recorded which). CDR3s include the opening cysteine and the closing phenylalanine or tryptophan. D genes are given only for firm matches. Size is omitted from some rows. Given values are once, few, many or a class for expanded clones.

D gene: TRBD1; V gene: TRBV20-1; J gene: TRBJ1-1; clone size: medium-sized; CDR3 protein: CSARGQEEAFF; CDR3 DNA: TGCAGTGCCAGAGGACAGGAAGAGGCTTTCTTT
D gene: NA; V gene: TRBV23-1; J gene: TRBJ2-5; clone size: many; CDR3 protein: CASRTRQETQYF; CDR3 DNA: TGCGCCAGCAGGACCCGGCAAGAGACCCAGTACTTC
D gene: TRBD1; V gene: TRBV5-1; J gene: TRBJ1-1; clone size: medium-sized; CDR3 protein: CASSLEPGTGGARDTEAFF; CDR3 DNA: TGCGCCAGCAGCTTGGAACCTGGGACAGGGGGCGCGAGGGACACTGAAGCTTTCTTT
D gene: NA; V gene: TRBV30; J gene: TRBJ2-5; clone size: few; CDR3 protein: CAWSVLETQYF; CDR3 DNA: TGTGCCTGGAGTGTACTAGAGACCCAGTACTTC
D gene: NA; V gene: TRBV5-6; J gene: TRBJ2-7; clone size: medium-sized; CDR3 protein: CASSPGGLEQYF; CDR3 DNA: TGTGCCAGCAGTCCCGGGGGACTCGAGCAGTACTTC
D gene: TRBD1; V gene: TRBV12-3/TRBV12-4; J gene: TRBJ1-3; clone size: many; CDR3 protein: CASSGTDSGNTIYF; CDR3 DNA: TGTGCCAGCAGCGGGACAGACTCTGGAAACACCATATATTTT
D gene: NA; V gene: TRBV7-3; J gene: TRBJ2-2; clone size: many; CDR3 protein: CASSFGHLTGELFF; CDR3 DNA: TGTGCCAGCAGCTTCGGACACCTTACCGGGGAGCTGTTTTTT
D gene: TRBD1; V gene: TRBV2; J gene: TRBJ1-4; clone size: NA; CDR3 protein: CASRQGRKEKLFF; CDR3 DNA: TGTGCCAGCCGACAGGGGCGGAAGGAAAAACTGTTTTTT
D gene: NA; V gene: TRBV15; J gene: TRBJ1-3; clone size: many; CDR3 protein: CATSNWAAGNTIYF; CDR3 DNA: TGTGCCACCAGCAATTGGGCGGCGGGAAACACCATATATTTT
D gene: NA; V gene: TRBV4-2; J gene: TRBJ2-2; clone size: many; CDR3 protein: CASSQGALTGELFF; CDR3 DNA: TGTGCCAGCAGCCAAGGGGCCCTCACCGGGGAGCTGTTTTTT
D gene: NA; V gene: TRBV6-6; J gene: TRBJ1-4; clone size: few; CDR3 protein: CASSYSITVELFF; CDR3 DNA: TGTGCCAGCAGTTACTCGATAACAGTTGAACTGTTTTTT
D gene: NA; V gene: TRBV7-9; J gene: TRBJ2-3; clone size: many; CDR3 protein: CASSPGGNTQYF; CDR3 DNA: TGTGCCAGCAGCCCTGGGGGCAATACGCAGTATTTT
D gene: NA; V gene: TRBV7-9; J gene: TRBJ2-7; clone size: medium-sized; CDR3 protein: CASSLRADEQYF; CDR3 DNA: TGTGCCAGCAGCTTAAGGGCGGACGAGCAGTACTTC
D gene: NA; V gene: TRBV13; J gene: TRBJ2-7; clone size: NA; CDR3 protein: CASSLKAQWAPPYEQYF; CDR3 DNA: TGTGCCAGCAGCTTAAAGGCACAATGGGCCCCTCCCTACGAGCAGTACTTC
D gene: NA; V gene: TRBV29-1; J gene: TRBJ2-3; clone size: many; CDR3 protein: CSVGTLEGDKVLGGGGMTDTQYF; CDR3 DNA: TGCAGCGTTGGAACCCTCGAAGGGGATAAGGTCCTCGGCGGAGGGGGGATGACAGATACGCAGTATTTT
D gene: NA; V gene: TRBV4-3; J gene: TRBJ2-3; clone size: NA; CDR3 protein: CASSQAGSTDTQYF; CDR3 DNA: TGCGCCAGCAGCCAAGCGGGGAGCACAGATACGCAGTATTTT
D gene: NA; V gene: TRBV28; J gene: TRBJ2-5; clone size: NA; CDR3 protein: CASSLSPWLGTALETQYF; CDR3 DNA: TGTGCCAGCAGTTTAAGCCCTTGGCTGGGGACGGCCTTAGAGACCCAGTACTTC
D gene: NA; V gene: TRBV18; J gene: TRBJ1-1; clone size: few; CDR3 protein: CASSQTGQNTEAFF; CDR3 DNA: TGTGCCAGCTCTCAAACAGGGCAGAACACTGAAGCTTTCTTT
D gene: NA; V gene: TRBV29-1; J gene: TRBJ2-5; clone size: many; CDR3 protein: CSVPTGLAETQYF; CDR3 DNA: TGCAGCGTCCCAACAGGGCTTGCCGAGACCCAGTACTTC
D gene: NA; V gene: TRBV4-1; J gene: TRBJ2-3; clone size: NA; CDR3 protein: CASSRSEHSTDTQYF; CDR3 DNA: TGCGCCAGCAGCCGCTCGGAACATAGCACAGATACGCAGTATTTT
D gene: NA; V gene: TRBV18; J gene: TRBJ2-7; clone size: many; CDR3 protein: CASSPDSLSYEQYF; CDR3 DNA: TGTGCCAGCTCACCAGACAGCCTTTCCTACGAGCAGTACTTC
D gene: TRBD1; V gene: TRBV20-1; J gene: TRBJ1-1; clone size: many; CDR3 protein: CSALDRGRSEAFF; CDR3 DNA: TGCAGTGCCCTAGACAGGGGGCGATCTGAAGCTTTCTTT
D gene: NA; V gene: TRBV2; J gene: TRBJ1-5; clone size: NA; CDR3 protein: CASSLRNNQPQHF; CDR3 DNA: TGTGCCAGCAGCTTGCGGAACAATCAGCCCCAGCATTTT
D gene: TRBD1; V gene: TRBV10-3; J gene: TRBJ2-5; clone size: few; CDR3 protein: CAISVQGEETQYF; CDR3 DNA: TGTGCCATCAGTGTCCAGGGGGAGGAGACCCAGTACTTC
D gene: NA; V gene: TRBV6-2/TRBV6-3; J gene: TRBJ2-2; clone size: many; CDR3 protein: CASTGQGGGTGELFF; CDR3 DNA: TGTGCCAGCACCGGACAGGGAGGGGGCACCGGGGAGCTGTTTTTT
D gene: NA; V gene: TRBV2; J gene: TRBJ2-1; clone size: few; CDR3 protein: CASRAVSSYNEQFF; CDR3 DNA: TGTGCCAGCAGGGCCGTCAGCTCCTACAATGAGCAGTTCTTC
D gene: TRBD1; V gene: TRBV6-5; J gene: TRBJ1-1; clone size: many; CDR3 protein: CASSLEDRATEAFF; CDR3 DNA: TGTGCCAGCAGCTTGGAAGACAGGGCCACTGAAGCTTTCTTT